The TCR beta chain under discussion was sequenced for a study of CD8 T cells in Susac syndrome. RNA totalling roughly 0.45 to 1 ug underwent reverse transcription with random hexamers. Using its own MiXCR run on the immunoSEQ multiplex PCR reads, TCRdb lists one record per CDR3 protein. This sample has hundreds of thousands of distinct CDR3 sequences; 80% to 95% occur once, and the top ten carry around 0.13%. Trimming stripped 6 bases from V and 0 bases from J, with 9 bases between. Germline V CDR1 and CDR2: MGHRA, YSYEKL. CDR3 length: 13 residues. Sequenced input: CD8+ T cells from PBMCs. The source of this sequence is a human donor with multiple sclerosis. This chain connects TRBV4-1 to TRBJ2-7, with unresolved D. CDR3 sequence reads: CASSTVGSYEQYF. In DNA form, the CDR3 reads TGCGCCAGCAGTACGGTTGGCTCCTACGAGCAGTACTTC.